Following are 7 T cell receptor beta chains from one sample sequenced in a study of blood T cell repertoires in COVID-19. TCRdb's copy holds only in-frame clones and misses some; the assay was immunoSEQ multiplex PCR. The repertoire holds fewer than 70,000 clones, with around 93% as singletons. Sequenced sample: peripheral blood. Receptor source: a man over 45 with active COVID-19.

The chain joins TRBV23-1 to TRBJ2-7, with D possibly being TRBD2 (6 bases). TRBV23-1 is flagged as an ORF with uncertain function. This CDR3 is 17 amino acids long. Trimming pared 4 bases from V and 2 bases from J, leaving 21 bases between. CDR3: CASSPAGSGGSTYEQYF. The CDR3 DNA is TGCGCCAGCAGTCCCGCGGGGAGCGGAGGGTCTACCTACGAGCAGTACTTC.

The chain recombines TRBV19 with TRBJ2-6; weak D call: TRBD1 (5 bases). Trimming cost V 0 bases and J 1 base, with 10 bases left between them. The CDR3 has 17 amino acids. Per the germline V gene, CDR1 is LNHDA and CDR2 is SQIVND (reference sequence). Written as DNA, the CDR3 is TGTGCCAGTAGTATAGATTTCAGGGTTTCTGGGGCCAACGTCCTGACTTTC. It yields the protein CASSIDFRVSGANVLTF.

CDR3 DNA sequence: TGTGCCACCAGCAGAGATCTGGACACTACCTACGAGCAGTACTTC. It encodes CATSRDLDTTYEQYF. The V and J genes are TRBV15 and TRBJ2-7; a weak D match, TRBD1 (5 bases). The CDR3 is made up of 15 amino acids. Germline V gives CDR1 LNHNV, CDR2 YYDKDF (reference sequence). Trimming removed 0 bases at V and 2 bases at J, with 11 bases between.

The V and J genes are TRBV7-9 and TRBJ2-2; 7 bases map to TRBD1. This CDR3 contains 15 residues. CDR1 and CDR2 (germline): SEHNR, FQNEAQ (reference sequence). V lost 5 bases to trimming and J lost 1 base; unmatched junction nucleotides: 4. CDR3 coding DNA: TGTGCCAGCAGCCGCCGGGACAGGAACACCGGGGAGCTGTTTTTT. Protein product: CASSRRDRNTGELFF.

The rearrangement uses TRBV5-5 and TRBJ2-2, with 12 bases fitting TRBD2. The ends lost 2 bases at V and 2 bases at J; junction bases unmatched: 7. The CDR3 runs to 18 residues. Germline CDR1 reads SGHKS; CDR2 reads YYEKEE (reference sequence). CDR3 loop: CASSLPRTSGTNTGELFF. CDR3 DNA sequence: TGTGCCAGCAGCTTACCCAGGACTAGCGGGACTAACACCGGGGAGCTGTTTTTT.

The rearrangement links TRBV6-5 to TRBJ2-3; TRBD2 matches at 13 bases. Trimming took 8 bases from V and 2 from J; bases not matched to a gene: 1. Germline loops: CDR1 MNHEY, CDR2 SVGAGI. The CDR3 extends over 14 amino acids. The CDR3 region is CASGTSGDTDTQYF. For the CDR3, the DNA is TGTGCCAGCGGGACTAGCGGGGACACAGATACGCAGTATTTT.

This clone was seen a few times. V and J are TRBV28 and TRBJ1-6; a weak D match, TRBD1 (6 bases). Trimming cost V 5 bases and J 8 bases, with 13 bases left between them. Germline values: CDR1 MDHEN, CDR2 SYDVKM. The CDR3 contains 14 residues. In nucleotides, the CDR3 is TGTGCCAGCAGTGAGGTAGAGGGGGATTCACCCCTCCACTTT. This codes for CASSEVEGDSPLHF.